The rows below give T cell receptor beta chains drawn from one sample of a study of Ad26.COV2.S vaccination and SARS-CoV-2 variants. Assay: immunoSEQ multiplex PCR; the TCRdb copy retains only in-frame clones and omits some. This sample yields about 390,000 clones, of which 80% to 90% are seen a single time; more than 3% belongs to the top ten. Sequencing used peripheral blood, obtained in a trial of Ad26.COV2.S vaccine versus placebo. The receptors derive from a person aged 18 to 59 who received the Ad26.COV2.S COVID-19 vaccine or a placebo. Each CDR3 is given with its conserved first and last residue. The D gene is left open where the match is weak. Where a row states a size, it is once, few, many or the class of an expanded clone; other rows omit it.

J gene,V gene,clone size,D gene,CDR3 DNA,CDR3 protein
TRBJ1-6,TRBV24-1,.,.,TGTGCCACCAGTGATTCCCGGGCCTATAATTCACCCCTCCACTTT,CATSDSRAYNSPLHF
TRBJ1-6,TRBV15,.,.,TGTGCCACCAGCCTCGGGACGGCGAGGTCCTATAATTCACCCCTCCACTTT,CATSLGTARSYNSPLHF
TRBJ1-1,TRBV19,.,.,TGTGCCAGTAACAACCTGGACTTTAACACTGAAGCTTTCTTT,CASNNLDFNTEAFF
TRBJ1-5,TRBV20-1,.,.,TGCAGTGCTAGTTGGGGAGAACAGCCCCAGCATTTT,CSASWGEQPQHF
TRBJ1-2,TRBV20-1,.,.,TGCAGTGCGTTCGGTTCCTATGGCTACACCTTC,CSAFGSYGYTF
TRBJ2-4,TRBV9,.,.,TGTGCCAGCAGCGTAGCTCCGGACCCAAGTGGAAACATTCAGTACTTC,CASSVAPDPSGNIQYF
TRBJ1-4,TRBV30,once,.,TGTGCCTGGAGTGCAGTCGGCGCCGCCGGGGAAAAACTGTTTTTT,CAWSAVGAAGEKLFF
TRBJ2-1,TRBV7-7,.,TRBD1,TGTGCTAGCAGCCGGGACAGCGCCTACAATGAGCAGTTCTTC,CASSRDSAYNEQFF
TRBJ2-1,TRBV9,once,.,TGTGCCAGCAGCGTAGAAGGGTCCAGGCAGTTCTTC,CASSVEGSRQFF
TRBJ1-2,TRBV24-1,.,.,TGTGCCACCAGTGATCAGACAATATCCTATGGCTACACCTTC,CATSDQTISYGYTF
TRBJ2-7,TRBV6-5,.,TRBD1,TGTGCCAGCAGCCCCGACAGGGCCGAGCAGTACTTC,CASSPDRAEQYF
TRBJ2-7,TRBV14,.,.,TGTGCCAGCTGCAGGTCCCCATTCCTCTACGAGCAGTACTTC,CASCRSPFLYEQYF
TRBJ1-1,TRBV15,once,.,TGTGCCACCAGCAGAGAGGTCGGCACTGAAGCTTTCTTT,CATSREVGTEAFF
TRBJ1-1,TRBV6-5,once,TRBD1,TGTGCCAGCAGTCAGCCGGGACAGAGCAGGGAAGCTTTCTTT,CASSQPGQSREAFF
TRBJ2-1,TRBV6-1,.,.,TGTGCCAGCAGTGAAAGGACCTTTACCTACAATGAGCAGTTCTTC,CASSERTFTYNEQFF
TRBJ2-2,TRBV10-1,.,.,TGCGCCAGCAGTGGCACCTTCACCGGGGAGCTGTTTTTT,CASSGTFTGELFF
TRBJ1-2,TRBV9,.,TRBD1,TGTGCCAGCAGCGCTCAGGGGGTCGCCAACTATGGCTACACCTTC,CASSAQGVANYGYTF
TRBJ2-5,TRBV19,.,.,TGTGCCAGTAGTATAGGGGGACTGGGACAGCTCCAAGAGACCCAGTACTTC,CASSIGGLGQLQETQYF
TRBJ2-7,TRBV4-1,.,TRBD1,TGCGCCAGCAGCCCTCTCCCCGGGACAGGGAGCTACGAGCAGTACTTC,CASSPLPGTGSYEQYF
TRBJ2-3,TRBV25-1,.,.,TGTGCCAGCAGTGAATATGTTCGGGGGGCGGGCACAGATACGCAGTATTTT,CASSEYVRGAGTDTQYF
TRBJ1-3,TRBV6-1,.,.,TGTGCCAGCAGTGAGGGGAGAAACACCATATATTTT,CASSEGRNTIYF
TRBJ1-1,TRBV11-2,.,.,TGTGCCAGCAGCCCTTACACTGAAGCTTTCTTT,CASSPYTEAFF
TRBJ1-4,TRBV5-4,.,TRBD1,TGTGCCAGCAGCGAGACAGGGGGCGATGAAAAACTGTTTTTT,CASSETGGDEKLFF
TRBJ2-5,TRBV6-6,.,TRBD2,TGTGCCAGCAGTCCCGGGGTAGCGGGGGCTTGGAACCAAGAGACCCAGTACTTC,CASSPGVAGAWNQETQYF
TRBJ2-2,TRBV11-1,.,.,TGTGCCAGCACTAGGGTGGGACTCCGGCCCGGCGGGGAGCTGTTTTTT,CASTRVGLRPGGELFF
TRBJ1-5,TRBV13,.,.,TGTGCCAGCAGCTTATGGGGGAGCAATCAGCCCCAGCATTTT,CASSLWGSNQPQHF
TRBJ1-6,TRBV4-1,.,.,TGCGCCAGCAGCCAGTGGGAAGCGGAGGGCTATAATTCACCCCTCCACTTT,CASSQWEAEGYNSPLHF
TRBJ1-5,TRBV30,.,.,TGTGCCTGGAGTGTTTCGGGAGAAGGATATAGCAATCAGCCCCAGCATTTT,CAWSVSGEGYSNQPQHF
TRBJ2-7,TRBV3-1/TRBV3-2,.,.,TGTGCCAGCAGCCAAGATCATGGGAACAGTCACGAGCAGTACTTC,CASSQDHGNSHEQYF
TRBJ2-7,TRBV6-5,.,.,TGTGCCAGCAGTTACCTAGACGGGTTTAGGTACGAGCAGTACTTC,CASSYLDGFRYEQYF
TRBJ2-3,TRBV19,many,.,TGTGCCAGTAGTAAGGGGGGGGGACGTACTAGCACAGATACGCAGTATTTT,CASSKGGGRTSTDTQYF
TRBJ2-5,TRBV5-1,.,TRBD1,TGCGCCAGCAGCGCGACAGGGGCGCAAGAGACCCAGTACTTC,CASSATGAQETQYF
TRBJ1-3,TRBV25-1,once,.,TGTGCCAGCAGTGAATCGTCAGGATCCGCTGGAAACACCATATATTTT,CASSESSGSAGNTIYF
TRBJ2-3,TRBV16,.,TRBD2,TGTGCCAGCAGCCAGCCTGAAGATTGGGTCAGCGGGGGAATCACAGATACGCAGTATTTT,CASSQPEDWVSGGITDTQYF
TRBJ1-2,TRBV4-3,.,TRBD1,TGCGCCAGCAGCCAAGCCTCCGACAGGGACTATGGCTACACCTTC,CASSQASDRDYGYTF
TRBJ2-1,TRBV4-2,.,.,TGTGCCAGCAGCTATACGGGCTTGGGGAATGAGCAGTTCTTC,CASSYTGLGNEQFF
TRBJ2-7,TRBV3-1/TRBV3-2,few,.,TGTGCCAGCAGCCAAGAAGGGAGGTCAGCAAAACGCTACGAGCAGTACTTC,CASSQEGRSAKRYEQYF
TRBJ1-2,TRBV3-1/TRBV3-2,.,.,TGTGCCAGCGGGCGACAGGACTCAGGGTATGGCTACACCTTC,CASGRQDSGYGYTF
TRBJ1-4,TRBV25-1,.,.,TGTGCCAGCAGCCTACGCGGGAATGAAAAACTGTTTTTT,CASSLRGNEKLFF
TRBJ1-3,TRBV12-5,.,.,TGTGCTAGTGGTTTGGTACGTCGGGAGAGAAGCTCTGGAAACACCATATATTTT,CASGLVRRERSSGNTIYF
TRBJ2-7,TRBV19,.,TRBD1,TGTGCCAGTAGTCCTCCCGACAGGGACGACGAGCAGTACTTC,CASSPPDRDDEQYF
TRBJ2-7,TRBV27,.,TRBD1,TGTGCCAGCAGTGGACTACGGGACAGGGCTATTCTCTCCTACGAGCAGTACTTC,CASSGLRDRAILSYEQYF
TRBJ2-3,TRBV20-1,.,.,TGCAGTGAGGGCACCACAGATACGCAGTATTTT,CSEGTTDTQYF